This T cell receptor beta chain came from a study of T cell changes during pregnancy in multiple sclerosis. Germline V gene lookup returns CDR1 GTSNPN and CDR2 SVGIG (reference sequence). The V gene lost 2 bases and the J gene lost 9 bases, with 17 bases spanning the gap. This CDR3 contains 13 residues. The table came from immunoSEQ multiplex PCR; TCRdb's copy has only in-frame clones and leaves some out. The sample lists tens of thousands of clones; over 80% were seen once. The sample was CD8+ T cells from peripheral blood mononuclear cells, taken before pregnancy. The rearrangement uses TRBV30 and TRBJ2-7; tentative D call: TRBD2 (5 bases). The receptor was derived from a female donor with multiple sclerosis, enrolled in a pregnancy study. In DNA, the CDR3 is TGTGCCTGGAGTACTCTCCCGGGGTACCTGCAGTACTTC. This translates into CAWSTLPGYLQYF. Combining the CDR3 with reference TRBV30 and TRBJ2-7 gives the whole variable domain SQTIHQWPATLVQPVGSPLSLECTVEGTSNPNLYWYRQAAGRGLQLLFYSVGIGQISSEVPQNLSASRPQDRQFILSSKKLLLSDSGFYLCAWSTLPGYLQYFGPGTRLTVT.